This T cell receptor beta chain was sequenced for a study of T cell responses to AZD1222 COVID-19 vaccine. V was pared by 7 bases and J by 4 bases, with 17 bases between. Germline V lookup: CDR1 SGHDT, CDR2 YYEEEE. The CDR3 loop spans 14 amino acids. Broader study findings: Only 6 or 7 individuals given AZD1222 were seropositive at baseline. Clonal diversity may have been underestimated, and the donors were mostly white British, with more females than males. It was only after the peak T cell response that any repertoires were sampled.

Turning to this clone: The antigen is undetermined.

Assay used: immunoSEQ multiplex PCR; TCRdb lists only in-frame clones, some missing. The sample has about 120,000 clones, more than 80% seen once. The clonotype originates from an adult who received the MenACWY meningococcal vaccine as a control. V and J are TRBV5-6 and TRBJ2-5; perhaps TRBD1 as D (6 bases). Here the sequenced sample was peripheral blood, taken 28 days after the second dose of the MenACWY control vaccine. The CDR3 sequence is CASGSGHMGETQYF. In DNA form, the CDR3 reads TGTGCCAGCGGTTCGGGACACATGGGAGAGACCCAGTACTTC.